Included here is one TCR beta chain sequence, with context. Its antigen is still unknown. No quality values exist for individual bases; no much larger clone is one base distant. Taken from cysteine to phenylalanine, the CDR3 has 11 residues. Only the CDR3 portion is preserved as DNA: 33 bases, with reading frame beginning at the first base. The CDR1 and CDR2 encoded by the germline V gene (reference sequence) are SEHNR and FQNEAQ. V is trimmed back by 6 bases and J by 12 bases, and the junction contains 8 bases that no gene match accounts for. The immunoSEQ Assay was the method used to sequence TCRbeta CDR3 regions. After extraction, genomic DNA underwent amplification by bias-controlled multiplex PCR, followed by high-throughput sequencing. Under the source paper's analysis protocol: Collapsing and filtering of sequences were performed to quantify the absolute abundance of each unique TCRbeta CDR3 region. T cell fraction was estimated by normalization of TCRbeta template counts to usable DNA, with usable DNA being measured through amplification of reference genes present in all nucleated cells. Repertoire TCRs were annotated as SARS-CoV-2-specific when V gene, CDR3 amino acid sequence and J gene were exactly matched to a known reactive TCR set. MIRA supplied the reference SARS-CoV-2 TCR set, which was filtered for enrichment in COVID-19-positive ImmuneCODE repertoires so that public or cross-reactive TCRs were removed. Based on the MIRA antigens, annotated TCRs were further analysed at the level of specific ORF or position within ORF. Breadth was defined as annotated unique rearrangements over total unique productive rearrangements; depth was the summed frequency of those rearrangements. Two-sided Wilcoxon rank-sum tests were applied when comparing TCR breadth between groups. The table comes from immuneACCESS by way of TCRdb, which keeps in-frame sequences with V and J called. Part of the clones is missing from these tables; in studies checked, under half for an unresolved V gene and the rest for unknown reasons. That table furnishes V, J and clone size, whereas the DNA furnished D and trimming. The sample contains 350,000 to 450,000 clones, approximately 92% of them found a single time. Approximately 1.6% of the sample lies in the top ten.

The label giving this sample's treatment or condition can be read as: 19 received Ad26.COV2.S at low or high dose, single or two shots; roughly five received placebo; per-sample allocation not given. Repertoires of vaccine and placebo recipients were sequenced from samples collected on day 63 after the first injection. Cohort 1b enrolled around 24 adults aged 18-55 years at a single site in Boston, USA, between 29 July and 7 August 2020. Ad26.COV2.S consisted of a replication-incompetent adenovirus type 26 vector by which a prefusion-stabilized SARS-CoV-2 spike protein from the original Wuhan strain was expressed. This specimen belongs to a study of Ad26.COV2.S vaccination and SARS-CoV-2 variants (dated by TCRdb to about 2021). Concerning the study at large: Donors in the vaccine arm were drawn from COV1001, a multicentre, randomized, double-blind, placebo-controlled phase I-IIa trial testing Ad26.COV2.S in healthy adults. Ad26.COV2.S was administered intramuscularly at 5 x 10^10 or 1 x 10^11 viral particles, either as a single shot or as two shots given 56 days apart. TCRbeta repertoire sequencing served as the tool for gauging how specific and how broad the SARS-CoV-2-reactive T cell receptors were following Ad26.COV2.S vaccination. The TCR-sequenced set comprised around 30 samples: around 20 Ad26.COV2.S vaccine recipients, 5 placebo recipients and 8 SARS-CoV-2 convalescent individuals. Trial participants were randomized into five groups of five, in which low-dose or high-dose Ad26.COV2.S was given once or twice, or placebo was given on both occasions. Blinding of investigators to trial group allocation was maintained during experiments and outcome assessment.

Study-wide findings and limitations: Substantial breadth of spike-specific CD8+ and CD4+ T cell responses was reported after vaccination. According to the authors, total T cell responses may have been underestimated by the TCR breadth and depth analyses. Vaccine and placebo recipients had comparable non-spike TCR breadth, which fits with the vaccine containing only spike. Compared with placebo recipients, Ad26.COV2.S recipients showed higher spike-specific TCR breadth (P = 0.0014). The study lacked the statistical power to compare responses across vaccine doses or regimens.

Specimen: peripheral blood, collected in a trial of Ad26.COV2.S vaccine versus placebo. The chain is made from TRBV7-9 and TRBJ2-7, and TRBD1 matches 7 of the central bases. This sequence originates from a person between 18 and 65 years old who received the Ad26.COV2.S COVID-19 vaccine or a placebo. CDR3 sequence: CASSYPGGLYF. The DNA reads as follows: TGTGCCAGCAGTTATCCAGGGGGTTTGTACTTC.